This TCR beta chain was observed in a study of neurological immune-mediated disorders. The study's findings and limits: Phylogenetically, 18 of 34 multiple sclerosis patients' repertoires fell into one related-CDR3 cluster, a possible signature.

The authors made cDNA by 5'RACE with 10-nucleotide random UMIs. MiXCR, run by TCRdb on the 5' RACE reads, gives a single entry per CDR3 protein. The sample carries around 55,000 distinct CDR3 sequences, over 3.5% recorded once. This clonotype was found many times. Its antigen remains unidentified. The V end lost 6 bases, the J end lost 2 bases, and 6 bases lay between the germline ends. The CDR3 is 11 amino acids. Germline values: CDR1 SQVTM, CDR2 ANQGSEA. The clonotype comes from a woman in her thirties or forties with multiple sclerosis. Sequencing was performed on CD4+ T cells from blood. The chain uses TRBV29-1 and TRBJ2-3; D assignment may be TRBD1 or TRBD2 (5 bases each). The CDR3 bases are TGCAGCGTCGGGGCCACAGATACGCAGTATTTT. As protein: CSVGATDTQYF.